What follows are 15 T cell receptor beta chains derived from one specimen sequenced in a study of T cell responses to AZD1222 COVID-19 vaccine. Sequencing used immunoSEQ multiplex PCR; TCRdb keeps in-frame clones, though not all of them. This table holds tens of thousands of clones, about 88% found once. Sequencing used peripheral blood, obtained 28 days after the second AZD1222 dose. These receptors all stem from an adult who received the AZD1222 COVID-19 vaccine.

This chain joins TRBV2 and TRBJ1-1, with D possibly matching TRBD1 (5 bases). V lost 6 bases and J 8 bases, leaving 13 bases between the germline ends. Germline CDR1 and CDR2: SNHLY and FYNNEI. The CDR3 runs 12 residues. CDR3 sequence reads: CASRGDLGEAFF. Written as DNA, the CDR3 is TGTGCCAGCAGGGGGGACCTAGGGGAAGCTTTCTTT.

J is TRBJ2-1 and V is TRBV7-8; 12 bases fit TRBD2. CDR1 is SGHVS and CDR2 is FQNEAQ in the germline V gene. This CDR3 is 19 amino acids long. Trimming took 5 bases from V and 5 from J; bases not matched to a gene: 16. The CDR3 spells CASSIKTSGGFEENNEQFF. The DNA of the CDR3 is TGTGCCAGCAGCATCAAGACTAGCGGGGGCTTCGAGGAGAACAATGAGCAGTTCTTC.

This clone was seen a handful of times. This chain uses TRBV2 with TRBJ1-2; the D gene is possibly TRBD1 (5 bases). The CDR3 covers 13 residues. V was clipped by 4 bases and J by 4 bases, with 10 bases between them. The germline gives CDR1 SNHLY, CDR2 FYNNEI. The CDR3 nucleotides are TGTGCCAGCAGTGGGCAGGGCGGCTATGGCTACACCTTC. Protein: CASSGQGGYGYTF.

This clone was picked up one time. The chain couples TRBV5-8 to TRBJ1-4; a possible D gene is TRBD1 (5 bases). The V end was cut by 5 bases, the J end by 7 bases, with 15 bases between. CDR3 length equals 14 residues. CDR1 SGHTS and CDR2 YDEGEE come from the germline V gene. The DNA for the CDR3 is TGTGCCAGCAGTCGGGGACCCCGTTTTGAAAAACTGTTTTTT. Amino acid sequence: CASSRGPRFEKLFF.

This clone was seen a few times. The gene calls are TRBV29-1 and TRBJ1-1; a weak D match, TRBD1 (6 bases). Per the germline V gene, CDR1 is SQVTM and CDR2 is ANQGSEA. Deletions cut 2 bases from V and 5 bases from J, with 12 bases between. The CDR3 totals 13 residues. The CDR3 protein is CSVENRVGTEAFF. For the CDR3, the DNA is TGCAGCGTTGAAAACAGGGTGGGGACTGAAGCTTTCTTT.

This chain uses TRBV9 with TRBJ2-7, with a possible D match to TRBD2 (5 bases). This CDR3 has 15 amino acids. The V and J ends lost 4 bases and 4 bases respectively, with 18 bases between them. Germline-derived CDR1 and CDR2 are SGDLS and YYNGEE. The CDR3 DNA sequence: TGTGCCAGCAGCCCTAGCCCGGGTTCAAGGTACGAGCAGTACTTC. Its protein product is CASSPSPGSRYEQYF. Supplemented by reference TRBV9 and TRBJ2-7, the full variable domain reads DSGVTQTPKHLITATGQRVTLRCSPRSGDLSVYWYQQSLDQGLQFLIQYYNGEERAKGNILERFSAQQFPDLHSELNLSSLELGDSALYFCASSPSPGSRYEQYFGPGTRLTVT.

The chain uses TRBV19 and TRBJ1-6; TRBD1 agrees at 8 bases. CDR3 size: 15 residues. CDR1 LNHDA and CDR2 SQIVND come from the germline V gene (reference sequence). Trimming removed 5 bases from V and 4 bases from J; junction bases left unmatched: 4. The CDR3 is CASSAGQGYNSPLHF. The DNA for the CDR3 is TGTGCCAGTAGTGCTGGACAGGGTTATAATTCACCCCTCCACTTT.

The rearrangement uses TRBV3-1 (or the pseudogene TRBV3-2) and TRBJ1-2; D is unclear. V was trimmed by 0 bases and J by 4 bases, leaving 12 bases between them. The CDR3 has 15 residues. CDR1 and CDR2 (germline): LGHDT, YNNKEL (reference sequence). CDR3 in amino acids: CASSQDLGRAYGYTF. The CDR3 DNA reads as TGTGCCAGCAGCCAAGATTTAGGACGGGCCTATGGCTACACCTTC.

The CDR3 DNA reads as TGTGCCACCAGTGATTTAAACGGCTATGGCTACACCTTC. It codes for CATSDLNGYGYTF. The chain joins TRBV24-1 to TRBJ1-2; D remains unclear. With 1 base removed from V and 4 bases from J, the gap between germline ends came to 6 bases. The CDR3 is 13 residues long. Per germline, CDR1 KGHDR and CDR2 SFDVKD.

J is TRBJ2-1 and V is TRBV4-1, with 10 bases that match TRBD2. Trimming cost V 5 bases and J 7 bases; bases outside gene matches: 14. This CDR3 region has 17 residues. Looked up from germline, CDR1 is MGHRA and CDR2 is YSYEKL. The CDR3 here is CASSSGASGGPGNEQFF. The CDR3 DNA reads as TGCGCCAGCAGCTCCGGGGCTAGCGGGGGCCCTGGGAATGAGCAGTTCTTC.

As to this clone: The sample holds other DNA sequences that translate to the same CDR3. The chain combines TRBV7-9 with TRBJ1-2, with a weak D call TRBD1 (5 bases). Deletions cut 1 base from V and 8 bases from J, with 8 bases between. This CDR3 spans 12 amino acids. Germline V lookup: CDR1 SEHNR, CDR2 FQNEAQ (reference sequence). CDR3 in amino acids: CASSLEGYGYTF. CDR3 bases: TGTGCCAGCAGCTTAGAGGGGTACGGCTACACCTTC.

The chain links TRBV16 to TRBJ2-7; no clear D gene. Deletions cut 0 bases from V and 6 bases from J, with 9 bases between. The CDR3 consists of 13 residues. Germline V gene lookup returns CDR1 KGHSY and CDR2 FQNENV. CDR3 region: CASSQSGWGEQYF. CDR3 DNA: TGTGCCAGCAGCCAATCCGGGTGGGGCGAGCAGTACTTC.

The J gene is TRBJ1-1, the V gene TRBV20-1; D is undetermined. The germline V and J ends were trimmed by 3 bases and 1 base, with 9 bases remaining between them. The germline gives CDR1 DFQATT, CDR2 SNEGSKA (reference sequence). This CDR3 has 13 amino acids. The CDR3 loop reads CSASTASNTEAFF. The CDR3 DNA is TGCAGTGCTAGTACGGCTTCGAACACTGAAGCTTTCTTT.

This rearrangement joins TRBV24-1 to TRBJ1-2; 7 positions agree with TRBD1. This CDR3 region has 13 residues. Germline CDR1 is KGHDR and CDR2 is SFDVKD. Trimming removed 5 bases from V and 5 bases from J; junction bases left unmatched: 4. In DNA, the CDR3 is TGTGCCACCAGTGTGGACAGGCGATATGGCTACACCTTC. Translated, it gives CATSVDRRYGYTF.

This clone was detected only once. V usage is TRBV7-3 and J usage is TRBJ1-1; D uncertain. The CDR3 runs 13 residues. Trimming pared 3 bases from V and 0 bases from J, leaving 5 bases between. Germline V gene data show CDR1 as SGHTA and CDR2 as FQGTGA. CDR3 DNA sequence: TGTGCCAGCAGCTTTAACATGAACACTGAAGCTTTCTTT. Amino acid sequence: CASSFNMNTEAFF.